The rows below give T cell receptor beta chains drawn from one sample of a study of T cells in Graves' hyperthyroidism and ophthalmopathy. In TCRdb, the multiplex PCR reads were re-called with MiXCR into one record per CDR3 protein. Of about 610,000 distinct CDR3 sequences detected, around 15% appear once; the ten largest clones hold roughly 3.4%. The sample taken for sequencing was blood. The receptors here all came from a woman in her forties with Graves' ophthalmopathy. Each CDR3 is given with its conserved first and last residue. D genes are given only for firm matches. The size entry is marked missing in some rows and otherwise reads once, few, many or a size class.

DNA	CDR3	V	D	size	J
TGTGCCTGGAGTGTACCCTCTCACACCGGGGAGCTGTTTTTT	CAWSVPSHTGELFF	TRBV30	.	many	TRBJ2-2
TGTGCCAGCAGAGACAGGGCGCGGGGCACCGGGGAGCTGTTTTTT	CASRDRARGTGELFF	TRBV28	.	many	TRBJ2-2
TGTGCCAGCAGCTTACCGGGGACGCCGAGCTCCTACAATGAGCAGTTCTTC	CASSLPGTPSSYNEQFF	TRBV7-9	.	many	TRBJ2-1
TGTGCCAGCAGGCAAAACGTCAGGGGCAAGCAGTTCTTC	CASRQNVRGKQFF	TRBV28	.	many	TRBJ2-1
TGTGCCACCAGCAGTGTTTCCGGGGACCAAGAGACCCAGTACTTC	CATSSVSGDQETQYF	TRBV15	.	many	TRBJ2-5
TGCAGCGTTGAAAACCAACTAGCGGGTGACTCCTACGAGCAGTACTTC	CSVENQLAGDSYEQYF	TRBV29-1	TRBD2	many	TRBJ2-7
TGTGCCAGCAGCTGGGGACAGGGGGCGATGGACGAGCAGTACTTC	CASSWGQGAMDEQYF	TRBV7-9	TRBD1	many	TRBJ2-7
TGCGCCAGCAGCCAACCAATGGGGACAGGGGACAATCAGCCCCAGCATTTT	CASSQPMGTGDNQPQHF	TRBV4-1	TRBD1	.	TRBJ1-5
TGTGCCAGCAGGGCCGGGACAGGGGCCACCTGGATATATGGCTACACCTTC	CASRAGTGATWIYGYTF	TRBV2	TRBD1	many	TRBJ1-2
TGCAGTGCTACCAGACTAGACGGGACAGATACGCAGTATTTT	CSATRLDGTDTQYF	TRBV20-1	.	many	TRBJ2-3
TGTGCCAGTAGTCCTAGCGGGAGCGCCAATGAGCAGTTCTTC	CASSPSGSANEQFF	TRBV19	TRBD2	once	TRBJ2-1
TGTGCCAGCAGGCGCCCGGGACCGCTACACACTGAAGCTTTCTTT	CASRRPGPLHTEAFF	TRBV6-1	.	many	TRBJ1-1
TGTGCCTGGACGGGACAGATAAACACTGAAGCTTTCTTT	CAWTGQINTEAFF	TRBV30	TRBD1	many	TRBJ1-1
TGTGCCAGCAGCTTAGATACTAGCGGGAGCCTTTACAATGAGCAGTTCTTC	CASSLDTSGSLYNEQFF	TRBV7-2	TRBD2	.	TRBJ2-1